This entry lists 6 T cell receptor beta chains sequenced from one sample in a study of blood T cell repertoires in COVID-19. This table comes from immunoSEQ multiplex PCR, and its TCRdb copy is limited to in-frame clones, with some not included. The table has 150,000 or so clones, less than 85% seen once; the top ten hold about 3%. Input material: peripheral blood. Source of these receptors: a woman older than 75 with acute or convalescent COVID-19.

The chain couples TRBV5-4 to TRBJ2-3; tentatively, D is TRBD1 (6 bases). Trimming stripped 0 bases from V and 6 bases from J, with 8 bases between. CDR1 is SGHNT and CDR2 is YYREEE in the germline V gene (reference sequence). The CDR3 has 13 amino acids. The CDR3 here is CASSLADRDTQYF. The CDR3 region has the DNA TGTGCCAGCAGCTTGGCCGACAGGGATACGCAGTATTTT.

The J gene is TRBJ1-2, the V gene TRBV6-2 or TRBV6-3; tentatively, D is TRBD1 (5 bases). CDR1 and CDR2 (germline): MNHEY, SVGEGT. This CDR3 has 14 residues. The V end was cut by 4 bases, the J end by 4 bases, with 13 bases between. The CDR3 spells CASSLGAGIYGYTF. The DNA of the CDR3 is TGTGCCAGCAGTTTAGGGGCAGGGATCTATGGCTACACCTTC.

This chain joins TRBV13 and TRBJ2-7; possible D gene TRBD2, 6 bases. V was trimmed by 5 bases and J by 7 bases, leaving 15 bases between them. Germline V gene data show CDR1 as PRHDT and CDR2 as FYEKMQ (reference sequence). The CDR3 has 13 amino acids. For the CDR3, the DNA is TGTGCCAGCAGCCTCGGGACTCCCACTGAGCAGTACTTC. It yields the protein CASSLGTPTEQYF.

The CDR3 is CASSFNFATNEKLFF. CDR3 nucleotides: TGTGCCAGCAGCTTCAACTTTGCAACTAATGAAAAACTGTTTTTT. The J gene is TRBJ1-4, the V gene TRBV3-1 (or the pseudogene TRBV3-2); unclear D gene. Trimming removed 5 bases from V and 0 bases from J, with 10 bases in between. CDR3 size: 15 residues. Germline V CDR1 and CDR2: LGHDT, YNNKEL (reference sequence).

The CDR3 DNA follows: TGTGCCAGCAGCTTAGACGCGGGAGGGCCAGGGGAGACCCAGTACTTC. Translated: CASSLDAGGPGETQYF. V and J are TRBV7-2 and TRBJ2-5; 9 bases line up with TRBD2. There are 16 residues in the CDR3. V was clipped by 1 base and J by 5 bases; unmatched bases: 8. Germline V lookup: CDR1 SGHTA, CDR2 FQGNSA.

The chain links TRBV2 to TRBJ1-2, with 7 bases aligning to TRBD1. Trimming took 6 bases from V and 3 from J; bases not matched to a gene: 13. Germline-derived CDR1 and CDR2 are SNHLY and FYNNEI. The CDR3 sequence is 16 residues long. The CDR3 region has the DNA TGTGCCAGCAGCGCGACAGGGTCTGGGGATCACTATGGCTACACCTTC. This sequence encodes CASSATGSGDHYGYTF.